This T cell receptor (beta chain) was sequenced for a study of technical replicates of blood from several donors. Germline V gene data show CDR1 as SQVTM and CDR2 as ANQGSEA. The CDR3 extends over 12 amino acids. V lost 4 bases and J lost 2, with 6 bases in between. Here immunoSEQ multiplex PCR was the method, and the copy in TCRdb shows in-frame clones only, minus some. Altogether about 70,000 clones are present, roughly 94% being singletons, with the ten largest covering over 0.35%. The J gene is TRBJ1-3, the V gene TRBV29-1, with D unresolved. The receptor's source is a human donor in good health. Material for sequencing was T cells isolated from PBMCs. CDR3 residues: CSVAEAGNTIYF. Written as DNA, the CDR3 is TGCAGCGTTGCTGAGGCTGGAAACACCATATATTTT.